This T cell receptor beta chain was captured by sequencing in a study of blood T cells in healthy people across ages. Germline V gene sequence: CDR1 LNHNV, CDR2 YYDKDF (reference sequence). CDR3 size: 15 residues. A note on this clonotype: Germline is not matched at one junction end, which may reflect a read error.

It was with a sample-barcoded 5' primer and a J-beta primer mix that a second PCR of roughly 6 to 11 cycles was run. From the 5' RACE reads, TCRdb called clonotypes with MiXCR, one entry per CDR3 protein. The top ten clones hold approximately 2% of a sample with 1.5 million to 2 million distinct CDR3 sequences, roughly 52% of them seen once. V gene TRBV15 combines with J gene TRBJ2-7; 7 nucleotides match TRBD1. Sequenced input: blood. This clonotype was sampled from a woman aged 35 to 49 in good health. CDR3 nucleotides: TGTGCCGCCAGCAGACTGGACAGGCAAAGCTACGAGCAGTACTTC. Residues: CAASRLDRQSYEQYF. Full variable domain (missing parts from reference TRBV15 and TRBJ2-7): DAMVIQNPRYQVTQFGKPVTLSCSQTLNHNVMYWYQQKSSQAPKLLFHYYDKDFNNEADTPDNFQSRRPNTSFCFLDIRSPGLGDTAMYLCAASRLDRQSYEQYFGPGTRLTVT.